This entry lists 11 T cell receptor beta chains sequenced from one sample in a study of T-cell reconstitution after alpha-beta-depleted transplantation in children. TCRbeta library construction was performed incorporating unique molecular identifiers. One entry per CDR3 protein results from TCRdb running MiXCR on the PCR reads. The sample yields 230,000 or so distinct CDR3 sequences, about 9.6% seen once. Here the sequenced sample was PBMCs from the stem cell graft donor, taken from the stem cell graft. The receptors shown here come from a human donor who donated a stem cell graft to a child with SCID.

The chain recombines TRBV9 with TRBJ2-7; 7 bases agree with TRBD2. The CDR3 has 15 amino acids. In germline, CDR1 is SGDLS, CDR2 YYNGEE. Trimming cost V 0 bases and J 2 bases; bases outside gene matches: 5. Here the CDR3 reads CASSVAAGFAYEQYF. CDR3 DNA: TGTGCCAGCAGCGTAGCAGCGGGGTTCGCCTACGAGCAGTACTTC.

This clonotype was counted ten times or more. This sequence joins TRBV12-3 or TRBV12-4 and TRBJ1-3, with D maybe TRBD1 (5 bases). The CDR3 runs 16 residues. Trimming removed 3 bases at V and 1 base at J, with 13 bases between. The chain's CDR3 is CASSFGGRFSGNTIYF. The CDR3 region has the DNA TGTGCCAGCAGTTTCGGGGGACGGTTTTCTGGAAACACCATATATTTT.

The sample holds many counts of this clonotype. The chain carries TRBV20-1 and TRBJ2-2, with D hard to call. The V and J ends lost 3 bases and 1 base respectively, with 6 bases between them. The CDR3 is 13 amino acids. The germline gives CDR1 DFQATT, CDR2 SNEGSKA (reference sequence). The CDR3 loop reads CSASPGNTGELFF. Written as DNA, the CDR3 is TGCAGTGCTAGTCCGGGGAACACCGGGGAGCTGTTTTTT.

This clonotype was seen ten or more times. This chain's CDR3 is CAISESSGVNEQFF. In DNA form, the CDR3 reads TGTGCCATCAGTGAGTCGTCAGGGGTCAATGAGCAGTTCTTC. J is TRBJ2-1 and V is TRBV10-3; the D gene is possibly TRBD1 (6 bases). CDR3 length equals 14 residues. The V end lost 0 bases, the J end lost 6 bases, and 9 bases lay between the germline ends. CDR1 and CDR2 from the germline V gene are ENHRY and SYGVKD.

This clonotype has at least ten counts. The chain has TRBV15 and TRBJ1-2, with TRBD1 as a possible D gene (6 bases). The ends were cut back, 3 bases at V and 7 bases at J, with 12 bases in the middle. This CDR3 is built from 13 residues. Germline loops: CDR1 LNHNV, CDR2 YYDKDF (reference sequence). The CDR3: CATSSTGSGGYTF. DNA for the CDR3: TGTGCCACCAGCAGCACAGGGTCGGGTGGCTACACCTTC.

This clonotype was detected many times. The chain links TRBV27 to TRBJ1-2; 10 bases are a match to TRBD1. V was pared by 7 bases and J by 8 bases, with 13 bases of the junction left unmatched. Germline CDR1 is MNHEY and CDR2 is SMNVEV (reference sequence). The CDR3 has 15 residues. CDR3 DNA: TGTGCCAGCATCTCTCGACAGGGGGCTATCTACGGCTACACCTTC. Protein sequence: CASISRQGAIYGYTF.

This clonotype was detected a few times. The chain is built from TRBV30 and TRBJ2-7; D might be TRBD1 (6 bases). This CDR3 spans 14 amino acids. The V and J ends lost 0 bases and 4 bases respectively, with 13 bases between them. Germline V gene data show CDR1 as GTSNPN and CDR2 as SVGIG (reference sequence). The CDR3 nucleotides read TGTGCCTGGAGTGTACGTCCAGGGGTGTACGAGCAGTACTTC. Amino acids: CAWSVRPGVYEQYF.

This clonotype came up many times. V is TRBV7-2 and J is TRBJ2-3; TRBD2 matches at 9 bases. V gave up 1 base and J gave up 4 bases; unmatched junction bases: 6. This CDR3 is 16 amino acids long. CDR1 SGHTA and CDR2 FQGNSA come from the germline V gene. Here the CDR3 DNA reads TGTGCCAGCAGCTTAGTACCGCGGGGGGGCCCAGATACGCAGTATTTT. Translating it yields CASSLVPRGGPDTQYF.

This clonotype came up many times. CDR3 coding DNA: TGTGCCAGCAGCCTTAATCCGGGTAACACCAATCAGCCCCAGCATTTT. Its protein is CASSLNPGNTNQPQHF. The chain recombines TRBV4-2 with TRBJ1-5; D remains unclear. Trimming shortened V by 4 bases and J by 3 bases, and 16 bases separated the two germline ends. Germline V gives CDR1 LGHNA, CDR2 YNFKEQ. The CDR3 spans 16 residues.

This clonotype was seen many times. The chain recombines TRBV5-1 with TRBJ1-1; 9 bases are a match to TRBD1. The CDR3 spans 14 residues. V trimming: 4 bases; J trimming: 5 bases; junction bases outside the gene matches: 6. Germline V CDR1 and CDR2: SGHRS, YFSETQ. The CDR3 sequence: CASSPTGGETEAFF. The DNA of the CDR3 is TGCGCCAGCAGCCCTACAGGGGGCGAGACTGAAGCTTTCTTT.

There are many counts of this clonotype. The chain combines TRBV5-1 with TRBJ2-3, with D possibly TRBD1 on 6 matching bases. V was trimmed by 4 bases and J by 4 bases, leaving 16 bases between them. Germline CDR1 reads SGHRS; CDR2 reads YFSETQ. The CDR3 has 15 amino acids. CDR3 amino acids: CASSPQGQGSDTQYF. The CDR3 nucleotides are TGCGCCAGCAGCCCGCAGGGGCAGGGCTCAGATACGCAGTATTTT. Filled out from reference TRBV5-1 and TRBJ2-3, the complete variable domain reads KAGVTQTPRYLIKTRGQQVTLSCSPISGHRSVSWYQQTPGQGLQFLFEYFSETQRNKGNFPGRFSGRQFSNSRSEMNVSTLELGDSALYLCASSPQGQGSDTQYFGPGTRLTVL.